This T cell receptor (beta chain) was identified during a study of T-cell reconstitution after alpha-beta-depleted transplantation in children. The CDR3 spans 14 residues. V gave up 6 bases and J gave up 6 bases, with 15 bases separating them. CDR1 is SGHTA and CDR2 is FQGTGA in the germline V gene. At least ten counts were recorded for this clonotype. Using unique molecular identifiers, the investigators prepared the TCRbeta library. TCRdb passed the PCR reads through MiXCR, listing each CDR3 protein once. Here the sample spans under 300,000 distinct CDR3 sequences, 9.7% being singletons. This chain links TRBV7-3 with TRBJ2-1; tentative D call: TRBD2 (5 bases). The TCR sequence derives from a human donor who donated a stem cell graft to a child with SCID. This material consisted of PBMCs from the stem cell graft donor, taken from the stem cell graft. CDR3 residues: CASRSGPAGNEQFF. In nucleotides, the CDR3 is TGTGCCAGCAGATCCGGCCCGGCGGGCAATGAGCAGTTCTTC.